This note documents a single T cell receptor (beta chain) sequence. Its matching antigen is unknown. This sample stems from a study of post-analysis software for immune sequencing data. Study conclusions and caveats: Relative to controls, patients had about five TRBV segments at higher frequency, with TRBV5-6, TRBV5-1 and TRBV20-1 among these.

Unique molecular identifiers had been added to the TCR beta cDNA libraries. The source material, roughly 0.9 to 10 million T cells, gave rise to 400,000 to 600,000 cDNA molecules. TCRdb itself ran the PCR reads through MiXCR, one entry per CDR3 protein. The data show roughly 870,000 distinct CDR3 sequences, approximately 53% seen once. This CDR3 spans 15 amino acids. V was clipped by 4 bases and J by 0 bases; unmatched bases: 6. Germline lookup yields CDR1 SGHTA and CDR2 FQGNSA. The clonotype comes from a girl between 10 and 17 years old with multiple sclerosis. Sample: blood. This rearrangement joins TRBV7-2 to TRBJ2-7, with 7 bases matching TRBD1. CDR3 in amino acids: CASSSPRGLSYEQYF. The CDR3 DNA reads TGTGCCAGCAGCTCACCAAGGGGGCTCTCCTACGAGCAGTACTTC.